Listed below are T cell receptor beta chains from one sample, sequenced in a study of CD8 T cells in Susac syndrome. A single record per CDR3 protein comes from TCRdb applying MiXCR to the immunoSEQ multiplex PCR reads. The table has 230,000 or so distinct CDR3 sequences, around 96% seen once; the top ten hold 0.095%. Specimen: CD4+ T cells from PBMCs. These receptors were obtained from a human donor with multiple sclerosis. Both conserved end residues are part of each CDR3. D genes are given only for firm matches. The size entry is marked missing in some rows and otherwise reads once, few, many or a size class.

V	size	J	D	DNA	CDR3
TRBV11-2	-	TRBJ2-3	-	TGTGCCAGCAGCCCGGGATGGGGCACAGATACGCAGTATTTT	CASSPGWGTDTQYF
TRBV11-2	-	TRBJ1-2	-	TGTGCCAGCAGCTTAGTCGGGAGGGCTGGCTACACCTTC	CASSLVGRAGYTF
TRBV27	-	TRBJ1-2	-	TGTGCCAGCAGTTTATCGACGGGGCCTAACTATGGCTACACCTTC	CASSLSTGPNYGYTF
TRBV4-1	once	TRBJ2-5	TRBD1	TGCGCCAGCAGCCAAGGGACAGGGCGAAGGGAGACCCAGTACTTC	CASSQGTGRRETQYF
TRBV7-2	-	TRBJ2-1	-	TGTGCCAGCAGCGCAGGGGCCCCCTACAATGAGCAGTTCTTC	CASSAGAPYNEQFF
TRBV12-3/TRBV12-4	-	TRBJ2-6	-	TGTGCCTCAGTTTCTGGGGCCAACGTCCTGACTTTC	CASVSGANVLTF
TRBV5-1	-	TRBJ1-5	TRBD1	TGCGCCAGCAGCTTGGAGGGGACAGGGAATCAGCCCCAGCATTTT	CASSLEGTGNQPQHF
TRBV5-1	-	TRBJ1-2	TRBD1	TGCGCCAGCAGCTCCGAAGGGGACAGCTATGGCTACACCTTC	CASSSEGDSYGYTF
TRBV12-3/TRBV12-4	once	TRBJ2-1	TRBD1	TGTGCCAGCAGGACCTTTTCGGGACAGGGATTCAACGGGCAGTTCTTC	CASRTFSGQGFNGQFF
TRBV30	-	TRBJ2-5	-	TGTGCCTGGAGTCCAGGAGGGAGCGGTACCCAGTACTTC	CAWSPGGSGTQYF
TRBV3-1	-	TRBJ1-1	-	TGTGCCAGCAGCCACGACACAAAGGGTATAGGAGCTTTCTTT	CASSHDTKGIGAFF
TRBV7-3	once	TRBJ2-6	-	TGTGCCAGCAGCTCTCGCAGGGCCAACGTCCTGACTTTC	CASSSRRANVLTF
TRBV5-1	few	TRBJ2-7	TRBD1	TGTGCCAGCAGTTTGACAGGGTCCTACGAGCAGTACTTC	CASSLTGSYEQYF
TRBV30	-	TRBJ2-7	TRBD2	TGTGCCTGGAGTGAGACTAGCGGAGAACAGAAGTACTTC	CAWSETSGEQKYF
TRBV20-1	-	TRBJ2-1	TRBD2	TGCAGTGCTAGAGTGCTAGCGGGAGGGCCAAATCTAGATGAGCAGTTCTTC	CSARVLAGGPNLDEQFF
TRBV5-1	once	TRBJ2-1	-	TGCGCCAGCAGCCCTGGACTCACCAGCTCCTACAATGAGCAGTTCTTC	CASSPGLTSSYNEQFF
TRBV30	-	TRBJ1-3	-	TGTGCCTGGAGTGGAGACCTGGTGCCTGGAAACACCATATATTTT	CAWSGDLVPGNTIYF
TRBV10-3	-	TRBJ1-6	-	TGTGCCATCAAAAGCGTCGGACACTCACCCCTCCACTTT	CAIKSVGHSPLHF
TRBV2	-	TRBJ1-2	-	TGTGCCAGCAGCGACTCGGCTTATGGCTACACCTTC	CASSDSAYGYTF
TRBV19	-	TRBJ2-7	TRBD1	TGTGCCAGTAGCATCGGACAGGGTGGCCCGCACTTC	CASSIGQGGPHF
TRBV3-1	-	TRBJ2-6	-	TGTGCCAGCAGCCAAGATTGGGCGGCTGGGGCCAACGTCCTGACTTTC	CASSQDWAAGANVLTF
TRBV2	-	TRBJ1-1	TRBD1	TGTGCCAGCAGGGGCACAGGGGCCAACACTGAAGCTTTCTTT	CASRGTGANTEAFF
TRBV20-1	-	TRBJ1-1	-	TGCAGTGCTAGAGACCCCAGGGGAGTTGGGAACACTGAAGCTTTCTTT	CSARDPRGVGNTEAFF
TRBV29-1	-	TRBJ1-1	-	TGCAGCGTTGAGGCAGGAATGGACACTGAAGCTTTCTTT	CSVEAGMDTEAFF
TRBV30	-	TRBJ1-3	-	TGTGCCTGGAGGGGAGTCGGTTCCTCTGGAAACACCATATATTTT	CAWRGVGSSGNTIYF
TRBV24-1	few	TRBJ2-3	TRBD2	TGTGCCACCAGTGAGACGGGAGGGACAGATACGCAGTATTTT	CATSETGGTDTQYF
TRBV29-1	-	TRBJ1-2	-	TGCAGCGTTGCTGAGGGGGGCTACACCTTC	CSVAEGGYTF
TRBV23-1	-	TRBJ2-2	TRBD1	TGCGCCAGCAGCACGGGACAGCACACCGGGGAGCTGTTTTTT	CASSTGQHTGELFF
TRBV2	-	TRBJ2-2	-	TGTGCCAGCAATCCTGGGGACGGGGAGCTGTTTTTT	CASNPGDGELFF
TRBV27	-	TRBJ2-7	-	TGTGCCAGCAAAGACAGGCCGCCGACCTACGAGCAGTACTTC	CASKDRPPTYEQYF
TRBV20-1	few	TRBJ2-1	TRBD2	TGCAGTGCTAGGGTTCCTAGCGGAAGCTCCTACAATGAGCAGTTCTTC	CSARVPSGSSYNEQFF
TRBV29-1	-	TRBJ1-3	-	TGCAGCGTTGCTCAGGGACCTGGAAACACCATATATTTT	CSVAQGPGNTIYF
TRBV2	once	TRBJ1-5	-	TGTGCCAGCGCCGTTCCAGGGTTCGAGAGCAATCAGCCCCAGCATTTT	CASAVPGFESNQPQHF
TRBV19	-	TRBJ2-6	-	TGTGCCAGTAGTGCAAGCTTCAGGAGCTCTGGGGCCAACGTCCTGACTTTC	CASSASFRSSGANVLTF
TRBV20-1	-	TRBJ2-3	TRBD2	TGCAGTGCTAGAGAAGGACTAGCCGGGACGGCAGATACGCAGTATTTT	CSAREGLAGTADTQYF
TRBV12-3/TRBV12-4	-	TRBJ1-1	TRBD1	TGTGCCAGCACCCGGGACAGGGCTATTACTGAAGCTTTCTTT	CASTRDRAITEAFF
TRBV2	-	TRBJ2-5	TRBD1	TGTGCCACCCGGGACAGGGGTCTCGGCCAAGAGACCCAGTACTTC	CATRDRGLGQETQYF
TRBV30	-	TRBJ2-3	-	TGTGCCTGGAGTGTACTAGGGGAACTCCCAGATACGCAGTATTTT	CAWSVLGELPDTQYF
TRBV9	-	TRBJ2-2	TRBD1	TGTGCCAGCAGCCCTCGACAGGGGGCAAGCGGGGAGCTGTTTTTT	CASSPRQGASGELFF
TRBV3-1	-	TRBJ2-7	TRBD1	TGTGCCAGCCGAAGACAGGGGGCTGGCGAGCAGTACTTC	CASRRQGAGEQYF
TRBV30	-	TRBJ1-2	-	TGTGCCTGGAGTGTGTCGTTTGGCTACACCTTC	CAWSVSFGYTF
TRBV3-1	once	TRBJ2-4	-	TGTGCCAGCAGCCCGGGGGTCCGATCCAAAAACATTCAGTACTTC	CASSPGVRSKNIQYF
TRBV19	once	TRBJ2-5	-	TGTGCCAGTAGCATCCGGGGAGAGACCCAGTACTTC	CASSIRGETQYF
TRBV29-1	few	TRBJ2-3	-	TGCAGCGTTGATCTTAGCACAGATACGCAGTATTTT	CSVDLSTDTQYF
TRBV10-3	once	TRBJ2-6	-	TGTGCCATCAGTGATTCGGGGACTGGGGCCAACGTCCTGACTTTC	CAISDSGTGANVLTF
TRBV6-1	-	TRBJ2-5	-	TGTGCCAGCAGTGAACGTAGGGAGACCCAGTACTTC	CASSERRETQYF
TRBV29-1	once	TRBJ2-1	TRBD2	TGCAGCGTTTTTACGGGGGGGGCCTACAATGAGCAGTTCTTC	CSVFTGGAYNEQFF
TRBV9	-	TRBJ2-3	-	TGTGCCAGTACCAAGGGAGACACCCTGCGCACAGATACGCAGTATTTT	CASTKGDTLRTDTQYF
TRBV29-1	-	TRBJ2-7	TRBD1	TGCAGCGTTGACACAGGGGGTATCGAGCAGTACTTC	CSVDTGGIEQYF
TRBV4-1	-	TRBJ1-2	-	TGCGCCAGCAGCCAAGAGGGCCAGGGAGGCGGCTACACCTTC	CASSQEGQGGGYTF
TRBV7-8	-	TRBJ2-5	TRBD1	TGTGCCAGCAGCTTAGGACAGGGGGCGCGGGGGTACCAAGAGACCCAGTACTTC	CASSLGQGARGYQETQYF
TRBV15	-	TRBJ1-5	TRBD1	TGTGCCACCAGCAGAGACGGCAGGGGGTTGCAGCCCCAGCATTTT	CATSRDGRGLQPQHF
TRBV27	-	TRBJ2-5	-	TGTGCCAGCAGTTTATCGAGGAGGGTGGGCGCAGAGACCCAGTACTTC	CASSLSRRVGAETQYF
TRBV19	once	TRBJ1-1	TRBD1	TGTGCCAGTAGTATGGACAGGGCCGTCGGGGCTTTCTTT	CASSMDRAVGAFF
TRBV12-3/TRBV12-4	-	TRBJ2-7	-	TGTGCCAGCAGTTACGGGATACCCTACGAGCAGTACTTC	CASSYGIPYEQYF
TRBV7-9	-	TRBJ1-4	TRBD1	TGTGCCAGCAGCCCAAACAGGGGGCCGAATGAAAAACTGTTTTTT	CASSPNRGPNEKLFF
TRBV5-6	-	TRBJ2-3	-	TGTGCCAGCAGCTTGGGACAAGGGAATACGCAGTATTTT	CASSLGQGNTQYF
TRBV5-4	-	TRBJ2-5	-	TGTGCCAGCAGCTTGTTTAAGGGAGAGACCCAGTACTTC	CASSLFKGETQYF
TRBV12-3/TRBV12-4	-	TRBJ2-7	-	TGTGCCAGCATGCTTCATTGGTCCGACGAGCAGTACTTC	CASMLHWSDEQYF
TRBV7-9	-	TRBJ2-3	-	TGTGCCAGCAGCTTAGTCCCCCGTAAACAGAGCACAGATACGCAGTATTTT	CASSLVPRKQSTDTQYF